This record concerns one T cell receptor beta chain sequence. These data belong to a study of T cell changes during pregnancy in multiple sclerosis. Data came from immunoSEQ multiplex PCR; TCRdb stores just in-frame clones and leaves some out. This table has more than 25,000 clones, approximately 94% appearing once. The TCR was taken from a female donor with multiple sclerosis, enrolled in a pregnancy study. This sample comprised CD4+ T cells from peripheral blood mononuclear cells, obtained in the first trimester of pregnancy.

The CDR3: CASSSGDLPAETQYF. CDR3 DNA: TGTGCCAGCAGTTCCGGAGACCTCCCGGCTGAGACCCAGTACTTC. The genes are TRBV6-5 and TRBJ2-5; no reliable D call. The V end was cut by 4 bases, the J end by 5 bases, with 17 bases between. CDR1 and CDR2 (germline): MNHEY, SVGAGI. The length of the CDR3 is 15 residues.